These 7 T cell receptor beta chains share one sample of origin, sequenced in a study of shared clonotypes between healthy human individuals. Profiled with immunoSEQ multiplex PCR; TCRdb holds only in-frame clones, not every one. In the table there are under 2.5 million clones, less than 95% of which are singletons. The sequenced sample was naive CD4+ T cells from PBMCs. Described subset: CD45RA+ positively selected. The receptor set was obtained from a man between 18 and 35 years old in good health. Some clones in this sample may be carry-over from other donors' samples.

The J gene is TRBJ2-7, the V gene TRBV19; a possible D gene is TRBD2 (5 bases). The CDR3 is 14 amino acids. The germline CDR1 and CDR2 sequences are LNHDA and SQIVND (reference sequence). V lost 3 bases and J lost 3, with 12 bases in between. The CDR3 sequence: CASSMGVVDYEQYF. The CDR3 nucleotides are TGTGCCAGTAGTATGGGAGTAGTCGACTACGAGCAGTACTTC.

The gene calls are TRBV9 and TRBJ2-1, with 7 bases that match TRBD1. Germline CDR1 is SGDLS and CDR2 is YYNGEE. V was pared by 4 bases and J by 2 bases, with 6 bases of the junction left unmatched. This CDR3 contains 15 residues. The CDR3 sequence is CASSPPGTAYNEQFF. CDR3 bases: TGTGCCAGCAGCCCTCCCGGGACAGCCTACAATGAGCAGTTCTTC.

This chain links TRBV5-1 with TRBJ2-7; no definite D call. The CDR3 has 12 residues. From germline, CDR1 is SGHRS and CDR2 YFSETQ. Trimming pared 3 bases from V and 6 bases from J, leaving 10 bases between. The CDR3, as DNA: TGCGCCAGCAGCTCCAAGGAACGCGAGCAGTACTTC. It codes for CASSSKEREQYF.

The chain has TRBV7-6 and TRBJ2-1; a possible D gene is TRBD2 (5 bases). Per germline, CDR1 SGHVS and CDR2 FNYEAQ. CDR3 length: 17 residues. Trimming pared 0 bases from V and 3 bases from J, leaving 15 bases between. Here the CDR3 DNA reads TGTGCCAGCAGCTTAGCGCTTCCAGCGGAAATCTACAATGAGCAGTTCTTC. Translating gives CASSLALPAEIYNEQFF.

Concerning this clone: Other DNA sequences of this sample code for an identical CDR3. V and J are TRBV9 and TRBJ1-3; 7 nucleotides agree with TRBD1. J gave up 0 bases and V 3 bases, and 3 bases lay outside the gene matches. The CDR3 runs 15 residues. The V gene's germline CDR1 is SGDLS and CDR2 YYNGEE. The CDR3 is CASSAGQSSGNTIYF. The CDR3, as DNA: TGTGCCAGCAGCGCGGGACAGAGCTCTGGAAACACCATATATTTT. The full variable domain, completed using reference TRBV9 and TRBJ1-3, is DSGVTQTPKHLITATGQRVTLRCSPRSGDLSVYWYQQSLDQGLQFLIQYYNGEERAKGNILERFSAQQFPDLHSELNLSSLELGDSALYFCASSAGQSSGNTIYFGEGSWLTVV.

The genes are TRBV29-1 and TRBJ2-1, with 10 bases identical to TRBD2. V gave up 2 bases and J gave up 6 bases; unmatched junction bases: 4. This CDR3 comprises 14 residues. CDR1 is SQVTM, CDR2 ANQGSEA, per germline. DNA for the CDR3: TGCAGCGTTGAAAAGGGACTAGCGCTCAATGAGCAGTTCTTC. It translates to CSVEKGLALNEQFF.

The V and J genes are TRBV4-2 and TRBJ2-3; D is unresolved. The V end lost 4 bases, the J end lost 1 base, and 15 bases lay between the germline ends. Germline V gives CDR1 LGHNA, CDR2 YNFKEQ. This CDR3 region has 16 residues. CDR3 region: CASSPSGVGGTDTQYF. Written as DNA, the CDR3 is TGTGCCAGCAGCCCCTCAGGAGTGGGTGGCACAGATACGCAGTATTTT.